Below, 29 T cell receptor beta chains from the same sample are listed, as sequenced in a study of cytomegalovirus exposure and HLA in healthy donors. The PCR employed 60 Vbeta primers together with 13 Jbeta primers. Only in-frame clones appear in the TCRdb table, and some are missing; sequencing was by immunoSEQ multiplex PCR. The repertoire consists of approximately 190,000 clones, with under 70% occurring once and the leading ten covering about 3%. The sequenced sample consisted of PBMCs. The source of these receptors is a middle-aged man in good health and CMV-seropositive.

The chain recombines TRBV6-6 with TRBJ2-2; 7 bases agree with TRBD2. The CDR3 contains 14 residues. The germline CDR1 and CDR2 sequences are MNHNY and SVGAGI (reference sequence). V lost 2 bases to trimming and J lost 6 bases; unmatched junction nucleotides: 3. DNA of the CDR3: TGTGCCAGCAGTTACCAGGGAGGGGCCGGGGAGCTGTTTTTT. Its translation: CASSYQGGAGELFF.

In this sample, this clone turned up a few times. The chain has TRBV6-1 and TRBJ1-1; D may be TRBD1 (5 bases). Per the germline V gene, CDR1 is MNHNS and CDR2 is SASEGT. Trimming removed 11 bases at V and 6 bases at J, with 22 bases between. The CDR3 runs to 14 residues. Here the CDR3 DNA reads TGTGCCGCGGCCCCAAGGGGAACTATGGCTGAAGCTTTCTTT. It codes for CAAAPRGTMAEAFF.

J is TRBJ2-1 and V is TRBV15, with a tentative D call TRBD1 (5 bases). The V end lost 3 bases, the J end lost 12 bases, and 18 bases lay between the germline ends. Germline CDR1 reads LNHNV; CDR2 reads YYDKDF (reference sequence). This CDR3 is built from 14 residues. The CDR3 spells CATSRGSEGVMQFF. The CDR3 DNA reads TGTGCCACCAGCAGGGGTTCGGAAGGGGTTATGCAGTTCTTC. Looking up the rest from reference TRBV15 and TRBJ2-1 gives the full variable domain: DAMVIQNPRYQVTQFGKPVTLSCSQTLNHNVMYWYQQKSSQAPKLLFHYYDKDFNNEADTPDNFQSRRPNTSFCFLDIRSPGLGDTAMYLCATSRGSEGVMQFFGPGTRLTVL.

The rearrangement uses TRBV6-5 and TRBJ2-2; TRBD2 matches 8 bases. Per the germline V gene, CDR1 is MNHEY and CDR2 is SVGAGI. Germline trimming cut 0 bases from V and 7 bases from J; bases unmatched to any gene: 4. This CDR3 spans 15 amino acids. CDR3 sequence (DNA): TGTGCCAGCAGTTACTCTAGCGGGGACGGCGGGGAGCTGTTTTTT. This sequence encodes CASSYSSGDGGELFF.

The chain links TRBV15 to TRBJ1-6; D possibly corresponds to TRBD1 (6 bases). V was shortened by 4 bases and J by 5 bases, with 15 bases between the two germline ends. The CDR3 is 16 residues long. From germline, CDR1 is LNHNV and CDR2 YYDKDF (reference sequence). Written as DNA, the CDR3 is TGTGCCACCAGCACCTCACAGGGAGCTGATAATTCACCCCTCCACTTT. It encodes CATSTSQGADNSPLHF.

This clone appeared a few times. The chain is built from TRBV10-3 and TRBJ1-4, with TRBD1 matching 9 bases. This CDR3 spans 17 amino acids. The V gene's germline CDR1 is ENHRY and CDR2 SYGVKD. V lost 2 bases to trimming and J lost 8 bases; unmatched junction nucleotides: 12. CDR3 sequence (DNA): TGTGCCATCAGTGAGGGACAGGGGTTTAGGAACCGAGAAAAACTGTTTTTT. It translates to CAISEGQGFRNREKLFF.

In this sample, this clone turned up a few times. CDR3 residues: CASSQGAGRISNEQFF. DNA for the CDR3: TGTGCCAGCAGCCAAGGAGCAGGGAGGATAAGCAATGAGCAGTTCTTC. This chain connects TRBV14 to TRBJ2-1; tentative D call: TRBD2 (6 bases). Germline V gives CDR1 SGHDN, CDR2 FVKESK. V lost 1 base and J 6 bases, leaving 16 bases between the germline ends. The CDR3 has 16 residues. The full variable domain, with the rest looked up from reference TRBV14 and TRBJ2-1, is EAGVTQFPSHSVIEKGQTVTLRCDPISGHDNLYWYRRVMGKEIKFLLHFVKESKQDESGMPNNRFLAERTGGTYSTLKVQPAELEDSGVYFCASSQGAGRISNEQFFGPGTRLTVL.

In this sample, this clone turned up a few times. The V call is TRBV5-4, the J call TRBJ1-4; TRBD1 is a possible D gene (6 bases). The CDR3 totals 15 residues. The V gene's germline CDR1 is SGHNT and CDR2 YYREEE (reference sequence). With 3 bases removed from V and 8 bases from J, the gap between germline ends came to 17 bases. In nucleotides, the CDR3 is TGTGCCAGCAGCTCGGGGGGCCTCCCCGGGGAAAAACTGTTTTTT. This sequence encodes CASSSGGLPGEKLFF.

DNA for the CDR3: TGTGCCAGCATCCCGGGACAGGGTCTAAACGAGCAGTACTTC. It encodes CASIPGQGLNEQYF. This chain links TRBV28 with TRBJ2-7, with 9 bases matching TRBD1. The germline V gene encodes CDR1 MDHEN and CDR2 SYDVKM. The CDR3 consists of 14 residues. The V and J ends lost 7 bases and 5 bases, in that order; junction bases with no gene match: 9.

The rearrangement links TRBV5-1 to TRBJ1-2; D gene unclear. The germline gives CDR1 SGHRS, CDR2 YFSETQ. V lost 4 bases and J 6 bases, leaving 16 bases between the germline ends. The CDR3 is 14 amino acids. The CDR3, as DNA: TGCGCCAGCAGCCCCACCCCTTACAGTAATGGCTACACCTTC. Translation gives CASSPTPYSNGYTF.

This chain uses TRBV11-2 with TRBJ2-7; D remains unclear. Germline V gene data show CDR1 as SGHAT and CDR2 as FQNNGV. The CDR3 is made up of 13 amino acids. The V end was cut by 2 bases, the J end by 4 bases, with 9 bases between. CDR3 region: CASSLTTSYEQYF. CDR3 sequence (DNA): TGTGCCAGCAGCTTAACCACATCGTACGAGCAGTACTTC.

The chain links TRBV9 to TRBJ1-6, with 9 bases matching TRBD1. In germline, CDR1 is SGDLS, CDR2 YYNGEE. The CDR3 totals 15 residues. J gave up 6 bases and V 3 bases, and 4 bases lay outside the gene matches. The CDR3 region has the DNA TGTGCCAGCAGCGGCGGGACAGGGTTTAATTCACCCCTCCACTTT. This sequence encodes CASSGGTGFNSPLHF.

The chain recombines TRBV27 with TRBJ2-7, with 11 bases aligning to TRBD1. V lost 0 bases, J lost 3 bases, and 7 bases stayed unmatched. Germline V gene data show CDR1 as MNHEY and CDR2 as SMNVEV (reference sequence). This CDR3 has 17 residues. CDR3 nucleotides: TGTGCCAGCAGTTTATCAGTACCCGGGACAGGGGGCTACGAGCAGTACTTC. It yields the protein CASSLSVPGTGGYEQYF.

V and J are TRBV2 and TRBJ2-2, with D possibly matching TRBD1 (6 bases). Germline CDR1 reads SNHLY; CDR2 reads FYNNEI. Trimming stripped 8 bases from V and 5 bases from J, with 21 bases between. The CDR3 covers 16 residues. For the CDR3, the DNA is TGTGCCAGCGTCGAGGCAGGGGCAGTTGGGACCGGGGAGCTGTTTTTT. This translates into CASVEAGAVGTGELFF. Full variable domain (missing parts from reference TRBV2 and TRBJ2-2): EPEVTQTPSHQVTQMGQEVILRCVPISNHLYFYWYRQILGQKVEFLVSFYNNEISEKSEIFDDQFSVERPDGSNFTLKIRSTKLEDSAMYFCASVEAGAVGTGELFFGEGSRLTVL.

V usage is TRBV5-1 and J usage is TRBJ2-2; 8 nucleotides agree with TRBD2. The CDR3 runs 15 residues. Germline trimming cut 6 bases from V and 5 bases from J; bases unmatched to any gene: 9. The germline gives CDR1 SGHRS, CDR2 YFSETQ. The chain's CDR3 is CASKAGGDWTGELFF. CDR3 coding DNA: TGCGCCAGCAAGGCGGGGGGAGATTGGACCGGGGAGCTGTTTTTT.

The rearrangement links TRBV4-1 to TRBJ2-7, with 10 bases aligning to TRBD1. The ends lost 2 bases at V and 4 bases at J; junction bases unmatched: 5. Per the germline V gene, CDR1 is MGHRA and CDR2 is YSYEKL. The CDR3 has 15 residues. The CDR3, as DNA: TGCGCCAGCAGCCAATTGGACAGGGGGTCTTACGAGCAGTACTTC. The encoded protein is CASSQLDRGSYEQYF.

This chain links TRBV5-4 with TRBJ2-7, with 7 bases matching TRBD2. The CDR3 sequence is 16 residues long. Germline lookup yields CDR1 SGHNT and CDR2 YYREEE (reference sequence). Losses at the gene ends were 4 bases for V and 5 bases for J; bases not matched to a gene: 15. The DNA for the CDR3 is TGTGCCAGCAGCCCCCAGCGGGGCCTATCGACCCACGAGCAGTACTTC. Its translation is CASSPQRGLSTHEQYF. Complete variable domain (other parts from reference TRBV5-4 and TRBJ2-7): ETGVTQSPTHLIKTRGQQVTLRCSSQSGHNTVSWYQQALGQGPQFIFQYYREEENGRGNFPPRFSGLQFPNYSSELNVNALELDDSALYLCASSPQRGLSTHEQYFGPGTRLTVT.

The gene calls are TRBV28 and TRBJ1-1; tentative D call: TRBD1 (5 bases). Germline assignment: CDR1 MDHEN and CDR2 SYDVKM. The CDR3 spans 14 residues. Between the trimmed V and J ends, which lost 8 bases and 1 base, there was a span of 14 bases. The CDR3 DNA reads as TGTGCCAGCCAACCTGGGGGGGGGAACACTGAAGCTTTCTTT. It codes for CASQPGGGNTEAFF.

The V and J genes are TRBV5-8 and TRBJ1-3; TRBD1 is a possible D gene (5 bases). The CDR3 has 15 amino acids. Trimming cost V 3 bases and J 4 bases, with 14 bases left between them. The germline V gene has CDR1 SGHTS and CDR2 YDEGEE. CDR3 amino acids: CASSYAGETGNTIYF. CDR3 sequence (DNA): TGTGCCAGCAGCTACGCGGGGGAAACAGGAAACACCATATATTTT.

The chain links TRBV6-5 to TRBJ2-3; 9 bases map to TRBD2. This CDR3 region has 15 residues. Losses at the gene ends were 5 bases for V and 2 bases for J; bases not matched to a gene: 5. Germline values: CDR1 MNHEY, CDR2 SVGAGI. Written as DNA, the CDR3 is TGTGCCAGCAGTCTCGAGCGGGGGGACACAGATACGCAGTATTTT. As protein: CASSLERGDTDTQYF.

Points on this clone: The same CDR3 also results from other DNA sequences found in this sample. V gene TRBV7-9 combines with J gene TRBJ1-1, with TRBD1 as a possible D gene (6 bases). Germline CDR1 reads SEHNR; CDR2 reads FQNEAQ (reference sequence). V lost 5 bases, J lost 1 base, and 8 bases lay in between. The CDR3 is 13 amino acids. The CDR3: CASSLTGNTEAFF. For the CDR3, the DNA is TGTGCCAGCAGCCTGACAGGGAACACTGAAGCTTTCTTT.

This clone was recorded a few times. Sequence at one end of the junction differs from germline and may be a read error. This chain links TRBV7-9 with TRBJ2-2; maybe TRBD2 (5 bases). Germline V lookup: CDR1 SEHNR, CDR2 FQNEAQ (reference sequence). This CDR3 region has 16 residues. Here the CDR3 reads CSSSGAVVANTGELFF. CDR3 nucleotides: TGTTCCAGCAGCGGAGCGGTAGTCGCGAACACCGGGGAGCTGTTTTTT.

V and J are TRBV19 and TRBJ2-1; tentative D call: TRBD2 (6 bases). The CDR3 covers 16 residues. Germline CDR1 reads LNHDA; CDR2 reads SQIVND (reference sequence). The V and J ends lost 10 bases and 10 bases respectively, with 29 bases between them. The CDR3 DNA reads TGTGCCACCACCTCTACACGGCAGGGAGGCCGGGTAGAGCAGTTCTTC. Its protein is CATTSTRQGGRVEQFF.

The sample holds one count of this clone. This rearrangement joins TRBV13 to TRBJ2-3; TRBD2 agrees at 7 bases. This CDR3 has 16 residues. The J segment lost 6 bases and the V segment lost 0 bases, leaving 9 bases of the junction unmatched. Germline V gene data show CDR1 as PRHDT and CDR2 as FYEKMQ (reference sequence). CDR3 nucleotides: TGTGCCAGCAGCTTAGGTGGGGGGGGAACCAAGGATACGCAGTATTTT. Translation gives CASSLGGGGTKDTQYF.

CDR3 nucleotides: TGTGCCAGCAGTTACAAGGAGGTGGAGTGGCCCCAGCATTTT. It codes for CASSYKEVEWPQHF. J is TRBJ1-5 and V is TRBV6-5; D gene ambiguous. Germline CDR1 reads MNHEY; CDR2 reads SVGAGI. This CDR3 comprises 14 residues. The ends were cut back, 2 bases at V and 9 bases at J, with 14 bases in the middle.

This chain uses TRBV6-1 with TRBJ1-4; D call uncertain. CDR3 length: 15 residues. CDR1 MNHNS and CDR2 SASEGT come from the germline V gene. Between the trimmed V and J ends, which lost 5 bases and 3 bases, there was a span of 13 bases. CDR3 nucleotides: TGTGCCAGCAGTCTCCCGGAGCCGGCTAATGAAAAACTGTTTTTT. This sequence encodes CASSLPEPANEKLFF.

The chain employs TRBV5-1 and TRBJ2-3; 10 nucleotides agree with TRBD2. Germline CDR1 is SGHRS and CDR2 is YFSETQ. The CDR3 loop spans 16 amino acids. With 7 bases clipped from V and 5 bases from J, the junction kept 13 bases outside the gene matches. The DNA for the CDR3 is TGCGCCAGCTCTCACCGGCTAGCGGGGGAAAAAGATACGCAGTATTTT. Encoded protein: CASSHRLAGEKDTQYF.

This chain connects TRBV6-1 to TRBJ1-5; maybe TRBD1 (6 bases). V was trimmed by 6 bases and J by 6 bases, leaving 15 bases between them. Germline values: CDR1 MNHNS, CDR2 SASEGT. The CDR3 consists of 14 residues. CDR3 residues: CASREFQGRQPQHF. The CDR3 bases are TGTGCCAGCAGGGAGTTCCAGGGGCGTCAGCCCCAGCATTTT.

This clone was seen a handful of times. Other DNA sequences of this sample code for an identical CDR3. The rearrangement joins TRBV6-6 to TRBJ1-1, with D unclear. Germline V gene sequence: CDR1 MNHNY, CDR2 SVGAGI (reference sequence). The CDR3 loop spans 13 amino acids. The ends were cut back, 0 bases at V and 1 base at J, with 3 bases in the middle. CDR3 coding DNA: TGTGCCAGCAGTTACTCGCGGAACACTGAAGCTTTCTTT. Amino acid sequence: CASSYSRNTEAFF.